This TCR beta chain was found in a study of blood T cells in healthy people across ages. Primers used in a second PCR of roughly 6 to 11 cycles were a sample-barcoded 5' primer and a J-beta primer mix. Through a template-switch adaptor with 12 random nucleotides, each cDNA molecule received a tag. TCRdb reanalysed the 5' RACE reads using MiXCR and keeps one entry per CDR3 protein. The sample gives 450,000 to 600,000 distinct CDR3 sequences, about 27% of which show up once; roughly 3.5% is in the top ten. Total RNA extraction produced at least 5.5 micrograms (per sample) for the study. With V trimmed by 6 bases and J by 3 bases, 7 bases remained unmatched. CDR1 and CDR2 from the germline V gene are DFQATT and SNEGSKA (reference sequence). This CDR3 has 14 amino acids. The sample was also linked to a second study, of T cells of mothers and their children. Per that study: Reads obtained per mother exceeded 8.5 million TCR beta CDR3 reads, with about 3 million obtained per child.

The sample was blood. The rearrangement joins TRBV20-1 to TRBJ2-3; 9 nucleotides line up with TRBD1. This receptor was taken from a boy younger than 10 in good health. CDR3 in amino acids: CSAIRDRDTDTQYF. CDR3 coding DNA: TGCAGTGCGATCCGGGACAGGGATACAGATACGCAGTATTTT.